Below are 13 T cell receptor beta chains sequenced from a single sample in a study of T cells in localized non-small cell lung cancer. Profiled with immunoSEQ multiplex PCR; TCRdb holds only in-frame clones, not every one. This sample has about 52,000 clones; approximately 90% occur once, and the top ten carry over 15%. Source: peripheral blood, taken before any cancer treatment. The receptors were sampled from a male donor aged 60 or over with stage III squamous cell lung carcinoma.

The chain employs TRBV27 and TRBJ2-1; TRBD1 agrees at 7 bases. The CDR3 has 15 residues. In germline, CDR1 is MNHEY, CDR2 SMNVEV (reference sequence). The junction had 6 bases not matched to a gene; V was cut back by 2 bases and J by 5 bases. This CDR3 reads CASSLPGQTNNEQFF. The CDR3 DNA is TGTGCCAGCAGTTTACCGGGACAGACGAACAATGAGCAGTTCTTC.

V and J are TRBV7-9 and TRBJ1-5; 10 bases fit TRBD1. Germline V lookup: CDR1 SEHNR, CDR2 FQNEAQ (reference sequence). Trimming at V came to 0 bases and at J to 13 bases, leaving 6 bases not matched to a gene. The CDR3 length is 14 residues. CDR3 protein: CASSLADRGGAQHF. In DNA form, the CDR3 reads TGTGCCAGCAGCTTAGCGGACAGGGGGGGTGCACAGCATTTT.

The V call is TRBV11-1, the J call TRBJ2-1, with 8 nucleotides matching TRBD2. The CDR3 spans 13 residues. CDR1 is SGHAT and CDR2 is FQDESV in the germline V gene (reference sequence). Germline trimming cut 8 bases from V and 7 bases from J; bases unmatched to any gene: 7. CDR3 nucleotide sequence: TGTGCCAGCGGGGAGCGGGAGACGAATGAGCAGTTCTTC. Translated: CASGERETNEQFF.

For the CDR3, the DNA is TGTGCCAGCTTTGGGGGCGAGCAGTACTTC. It is translated as CASFGGEQYF. The chain couples TRBV7-9 to TRBJ2-7; D assignment may be TRBD1 or TRBD2 (5 bases each). The CDR3 loop spans 10 amino acids. V was cut by 8 bases and J by 6 bases, with 8 bases left in between. The V gene's germline CDR1 is SEHNR and CDR2 FQNEAQ (reference sequence).

Points on this clone: The sample holds other DNA sequences that translate to the same CDR3. The chain combines TRBV19 with TRBJ1-5; D uncertain. The CDR3 consists of 12 residues. Trimming shortened V by 6 bases and J by 7 bases, and 10 bases separated the two germline ends. Germline V gives CDR1 LNHDA, CDR2 SQIVND (reference sequence). The CDR3 loop reads CASRAGGQPQHF. The CDR3 DNA follows: TGTGCCAGTAGGGCAGGCGGACAGCCCCAGCATTTT. Supplemented by reference TRBV19 and TRBJ1-5, the full variable domain reads DGGITQSPKYLFRKEGQNVTLSCEQNLNHDAMYWYRQDPGQGLRLIYYSQIVNDFQKGDIAEGYSVSREKKESFPLTVTSAQKNPTAFYLCASRAGGQPQHFGDGTRLSIL.

The V and J genes are TRBV28 and TRBJ1-2, with TRBD1 matching over 11 bases. The CDR3 has 17 residues. Trimming took 5 bases from V and 0 from J; bases not matched to a gene: 8. Per the germline V gene, CDR1 is MDHEN and CDR2 is SYDVKM. The CDR3 loop is CASSDTPGQGANYGYTF. The CDR3 nucleotides read TGTGCCAGCAGTGATACTCCGGGACAGGGGGCTAACTATGGCTACACCTTC.

The chain is built from TRBV30 and TRBJ1-1; maybe TRBD1 (6 bases). In germline, CDR1 is GTSNPN, CDR2 SVGIG (reference sequence). Trimming took 7 bases from V and 7 from J, leaving 16 bases between them. The CDR3 consists of 12 residues. The CDR3 bases are TGTGCCTTAAACGGGGGGGCTTTTGAAGCTTTCTTT. Its protein is CALNGGAFEAFF. Combining the CDR3 with reference TRBV30 and TRBJ1-1 gives the whole variable domain SQTIHQWPATLVQPVGSPLSLECTVEGTSNPNLYWYRQAAGRGLQLLFYSVGIGQISSEVPQNLSASRPQDRQFILSSKKLLLSDSGFYLCALNGGAFEAFFGQGTRLTVV.

This clone came up a few times. V gene TRBV4-2 combines with J gene TRBJ2-3; 7 bases align to TRBD2. This CDR3 contains 15 residues. Germline V gives CDR1 LGHNA, CDR2 YNFKEQ. V gave up 0 bases and J gave up 6 bases; unmatched junction bases: 6. DNA for the CDR3: TGTGCCAGCAGCCAAGAGATGGGGGGGAGGGATACGCAGTATTTT. Residues: CASSQEMGGRDTQYF.

The rearrangement links TRBV5-1 to TRBJ1-2; 12 bases align to TRBD1. The CDR3 extends over 17 amino acids. V was clipped by 0 bases and J by 4 bases; unmatched bases: 7. Germline assignment: CDR1 SGHRS and CDR2 YFSETQ. The DNA of the CDR3 is TGCGCCAGCAGCTTGGGCGGGACAGGGGGCCGCAGCTATGGCTACACCTTC. The encoded protein is CASSLGGTGGRSYGYTF.

The rearrangement links TRBV7-2 to TRBJ1-5; 8 bases are a match to TRBD1. CDR1 is SGHTA, CDR2 FQGNSA, per germline. The CDR3 runs 14 residues. V gave up 2 bases and J gave up 7 bases; unmatched junction bases: 4. The CDR3 protein is CASSLRQGSQPQHF. The DNA for the CDR3 is TGTGCCAGCAGCTTACGACAGGGGTCGCAGCCCCAGCATTTT.

This clone was observed once. The CDR3 region is CASSLLAGGRTDTQYF. In nucleotides, the CDR3 is TGTGCCAGCAGCTTACTAGCGGGGGGACGCACAGATACGCAGTATTTT. The V and J genes are TRBV7-2 and TRBJ2-3, with 11 positions matching TRBD2. This CDR3 has 16 amino acids. From germline, CDR1 is SGHTA and CDR2 FQGNSA. Trimming at V came to 2 bases and at J to 1 base, leaving 2 bases not matched to a gene. The full variable domain, with the rest looked up from reference TRBV7-2 and TRBJ2-3, is GAGVSQSPSNKVTEKGKDVELRCDPISGHTALYWYRQSLGQGLEFLIYFQGNSAPDKSGLPSDRFSAERTGGSVSTLTIQRTQQEDSAVYLCASSLLAGGRTDTQYFGPGTRLTVL.

V gene TRBV5-7 combines with J gene TRBJ2-1; 8 bases match TRBD2. TRBV5-7 qualifies as an ORF whose function is uncertain. The J segment lost 5 bases and the V segment lost 1 base, leaving 8 bases of the junction unmatched. The CDR3 runs to 16 residues. CDR3 bases: TGTGCCAGCAGCTTGAGAGCGGGAGTGTTCAACAATGAGCAGTTCTTC. Protein sequence: CASSLRAGVFNNEQFF.

A few counts support this clone. The genes are TRBV4-1 and TRBJ2-2, with D possibly being TRBD1 (6 bases). Per germline, CDR1 MGHRA and CDR2 YSYEKL. This CDR3 has 14 amino acids. V was trimmed by 4 bases and J by 3 bases, leaving 9 bases between them. The CDR3 sequence: CASSLGQYTGELFF. The CDR3 DNA sequence: TGCGCCAGCAGCCTTGGACAGTACACCGGGGAGCTGTTTTTT.